This T cell receptor (beta chain) was captured by sequencing in a study of technical replicates of blood from a few donors. Generated by immunoSEQ multiplex PCR, the TCRdb table keeps only in-frame clones and is missing some. The sample yields fewer than 110,000 clones, around 96% seen once. The clonotype was recovered from a human donor in good health. Sequenced sample: T cells isolated from PBMCs.

CDR3: CASSPDSYEQYF. In DNA form, the CDR3 reads TGTGCCAGCTCACCTGATAGCTACGAGCAGTACTTC. The chain uses TRBV18 and TRBJ2-7, with D unclear. The CDR3 is made up of 12 amino acids. The V end lost 3 bases, the J end lost 3 bases, and 6 bases lay between the germline ends. Germline V gene data show CDR1 as KGHSH and CDR2 as LQKENI.